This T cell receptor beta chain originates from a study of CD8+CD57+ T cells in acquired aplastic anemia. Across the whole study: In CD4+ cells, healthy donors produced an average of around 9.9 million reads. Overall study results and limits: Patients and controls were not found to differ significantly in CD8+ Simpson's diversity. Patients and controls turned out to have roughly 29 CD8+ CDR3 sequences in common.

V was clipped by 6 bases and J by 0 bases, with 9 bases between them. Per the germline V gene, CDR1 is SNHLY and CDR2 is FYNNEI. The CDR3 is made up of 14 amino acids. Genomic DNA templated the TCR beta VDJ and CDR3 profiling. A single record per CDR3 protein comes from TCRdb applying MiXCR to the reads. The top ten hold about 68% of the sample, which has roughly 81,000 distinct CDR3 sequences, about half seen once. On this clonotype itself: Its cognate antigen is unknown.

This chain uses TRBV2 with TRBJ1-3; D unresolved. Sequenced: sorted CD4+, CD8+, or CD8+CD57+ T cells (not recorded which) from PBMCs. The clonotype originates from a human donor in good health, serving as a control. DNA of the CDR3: TGTGCCAGCAGCAGGACGGACTCTGGAAACACCATATATTTT. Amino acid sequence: CASSRTDSGNTIYF. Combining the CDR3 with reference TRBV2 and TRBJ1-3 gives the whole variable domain EPEVTQTPSHQVTQMGQEVILRCVPISNHLYFYWYRQILGQKVEFLVSFYNNEISEKSEIFDDQFSVERPDGSNFTLKIRSTKLEDSAMYFCASSRTDSGNTIYFGEGSWLTVV.